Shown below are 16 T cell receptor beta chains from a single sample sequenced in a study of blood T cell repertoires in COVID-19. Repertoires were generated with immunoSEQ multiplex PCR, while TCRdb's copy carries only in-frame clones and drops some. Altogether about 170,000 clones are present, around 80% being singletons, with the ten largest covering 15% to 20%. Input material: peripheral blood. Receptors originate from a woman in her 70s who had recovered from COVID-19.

The CDR3 spells CASSPQGGGKLFF. Written as DNA, the CDR3 is TGTGCCAGCAGTCCCCAGGGTGGTGGAAAACTGTTTTTT. The chain has TRBV6-4 and TRBJ1-4; D is possibly TRBD1 (5 bases). This CDR3 spans 13 amino acids. The V and J ends lost 5 bases and 10 bases respectively, with 14 bases between them. Germline CDR1 MRHNA, CDR2 SNTAGT.

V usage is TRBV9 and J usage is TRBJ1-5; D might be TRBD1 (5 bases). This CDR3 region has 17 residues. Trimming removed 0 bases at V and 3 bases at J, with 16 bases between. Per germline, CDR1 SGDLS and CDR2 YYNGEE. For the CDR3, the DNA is TGTGCCAGCAGCGTAGGCCTCGCCAGGGCCCCCAATCAGCCCCAGCATTTT. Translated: CASSVGLARAPNQPQHF.

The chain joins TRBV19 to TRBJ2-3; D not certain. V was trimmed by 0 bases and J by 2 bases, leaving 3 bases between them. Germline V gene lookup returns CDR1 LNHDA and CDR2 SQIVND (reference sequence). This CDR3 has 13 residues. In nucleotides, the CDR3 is TGTGCCAGTAGTATAGAGGCCACAGATACGCAGTATTTT. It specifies CASSIEATDTQYF.

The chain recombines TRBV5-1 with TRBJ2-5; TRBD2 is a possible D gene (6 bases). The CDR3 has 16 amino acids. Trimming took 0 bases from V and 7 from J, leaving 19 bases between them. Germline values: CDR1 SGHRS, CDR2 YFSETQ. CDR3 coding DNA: TGCGCCAGCAGCTTGGTTGGAAGTGCTCCCGGGGGGACCCAGTACTTC. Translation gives CASSLVGSAPGGTQYF.

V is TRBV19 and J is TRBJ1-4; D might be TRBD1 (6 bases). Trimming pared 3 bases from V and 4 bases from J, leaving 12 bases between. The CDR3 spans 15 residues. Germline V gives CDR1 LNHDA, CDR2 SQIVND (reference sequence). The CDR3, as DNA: TGTGCCAGTAGTATTAACAGGGCCCGTAATGAAAAACTGTTTTTT. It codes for CASSINRARNEKLFF.

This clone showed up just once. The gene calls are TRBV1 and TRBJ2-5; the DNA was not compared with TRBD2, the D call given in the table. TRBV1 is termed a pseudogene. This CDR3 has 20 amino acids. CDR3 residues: CTSSQQPGLAGVGLQETQYF. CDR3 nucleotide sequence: TGCACCAGCAGCCAACAACCGGGACTAGCGGGGGTGGGGCTGCAAGAGACCCAGTACTTC.

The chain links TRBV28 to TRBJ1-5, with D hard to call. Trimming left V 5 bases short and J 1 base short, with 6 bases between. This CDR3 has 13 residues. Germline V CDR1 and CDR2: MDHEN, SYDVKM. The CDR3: CASSPLSNQPQHF. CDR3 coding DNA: TGTGCCAGCAGTCCCCTCAGCAATCAGCCCCAGCATTTT. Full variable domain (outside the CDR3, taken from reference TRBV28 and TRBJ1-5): DVKVTQSSRYLVKRTGEKVFLECVQDMDHENMFWYRQDPGLGLRLIYFSYDVKMKEKGDIPEGYSVSREKKERFSLILESASTNQTSMYLCASSPLSNQPQHFGDGTRLSIL.

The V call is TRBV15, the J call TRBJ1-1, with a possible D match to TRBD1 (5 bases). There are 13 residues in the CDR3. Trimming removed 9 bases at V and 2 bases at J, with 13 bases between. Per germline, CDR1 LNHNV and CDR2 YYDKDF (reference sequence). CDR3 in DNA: TGTGCCACGAACAGGACAACCAACACTGAAGCTTTCTTT. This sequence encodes CATNRTTNTEAFF.

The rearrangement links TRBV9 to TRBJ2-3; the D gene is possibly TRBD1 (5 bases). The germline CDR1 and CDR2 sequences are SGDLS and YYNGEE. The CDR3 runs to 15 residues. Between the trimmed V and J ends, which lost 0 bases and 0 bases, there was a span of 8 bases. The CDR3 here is CASSVGAGSTDTQYF. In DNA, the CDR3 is TGTGCCAGCAGCGTAGGGGCAGGGAGCACAGATACGCAGTATTTT.

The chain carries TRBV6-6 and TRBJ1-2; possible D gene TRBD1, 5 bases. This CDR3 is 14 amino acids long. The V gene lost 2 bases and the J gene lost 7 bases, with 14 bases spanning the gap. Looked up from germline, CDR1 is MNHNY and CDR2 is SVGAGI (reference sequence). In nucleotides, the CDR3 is TGTGCCAGCAGTTACGGGTCTCGGGGGGGTGGCTACACCTTC. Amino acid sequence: CASSYGSRGGGYTF.

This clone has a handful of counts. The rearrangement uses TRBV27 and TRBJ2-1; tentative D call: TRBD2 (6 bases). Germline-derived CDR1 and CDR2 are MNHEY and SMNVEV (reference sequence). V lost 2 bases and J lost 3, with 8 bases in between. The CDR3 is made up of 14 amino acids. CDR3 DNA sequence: TGTGCCAGCAGTTTAGGCGGGAACTACAATGAGCAGTTCTTC. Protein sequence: CASSLGGNYNEQFF.

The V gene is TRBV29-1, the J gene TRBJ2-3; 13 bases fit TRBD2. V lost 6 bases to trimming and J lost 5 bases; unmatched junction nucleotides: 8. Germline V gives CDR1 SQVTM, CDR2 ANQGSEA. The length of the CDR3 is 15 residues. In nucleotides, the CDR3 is TGCAGCGTCACCGGGACTAGCGGGACGGTAGATACGCAGTATTTT. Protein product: CSVTGTSGTVDTQYF.

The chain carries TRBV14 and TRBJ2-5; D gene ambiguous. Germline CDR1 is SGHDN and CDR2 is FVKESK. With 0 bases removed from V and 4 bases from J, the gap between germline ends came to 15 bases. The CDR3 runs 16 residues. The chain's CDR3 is CASSQDKAAEAETQYF. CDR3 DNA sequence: TGTGCCAGCAGCCAAGATAAGGCCGCAGAGGCAGAGACCCAGTACTTC.

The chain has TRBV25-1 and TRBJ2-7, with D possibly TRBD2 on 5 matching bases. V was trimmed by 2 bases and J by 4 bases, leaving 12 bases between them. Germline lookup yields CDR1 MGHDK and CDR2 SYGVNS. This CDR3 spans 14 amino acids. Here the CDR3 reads CASSEGGLWYEQYF. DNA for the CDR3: TGTGCCAGCAGTGAAGGCGGACTCTGGTACGAGCAGTACTTC.

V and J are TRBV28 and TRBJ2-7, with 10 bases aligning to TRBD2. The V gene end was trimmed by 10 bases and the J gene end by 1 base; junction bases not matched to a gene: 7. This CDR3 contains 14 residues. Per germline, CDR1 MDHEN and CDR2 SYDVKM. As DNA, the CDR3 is TGTGCCACCACCAGGACTAGCGGTTCCTACGAGCAGTACTTC. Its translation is CATTRTSGSYEQYF.

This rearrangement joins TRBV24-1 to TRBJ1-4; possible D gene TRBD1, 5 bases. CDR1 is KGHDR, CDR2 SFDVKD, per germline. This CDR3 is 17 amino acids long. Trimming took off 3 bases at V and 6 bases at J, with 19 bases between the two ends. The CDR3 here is CATSDGSRTRVDEKLFF. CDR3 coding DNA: TGTGCCACCAGTGATGGGTCCCGGACCAGGGTGGATGAAAAACTGTTTTTT.